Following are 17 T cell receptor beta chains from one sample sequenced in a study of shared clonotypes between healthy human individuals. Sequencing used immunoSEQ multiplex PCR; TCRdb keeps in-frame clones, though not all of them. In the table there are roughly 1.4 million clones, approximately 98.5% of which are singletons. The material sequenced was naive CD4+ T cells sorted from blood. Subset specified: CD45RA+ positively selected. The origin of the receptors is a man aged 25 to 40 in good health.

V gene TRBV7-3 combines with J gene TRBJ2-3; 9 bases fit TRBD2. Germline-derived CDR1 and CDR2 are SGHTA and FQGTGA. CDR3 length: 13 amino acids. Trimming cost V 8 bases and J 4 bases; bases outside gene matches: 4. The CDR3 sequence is CASGKREADTQYF. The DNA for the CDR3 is TGTGCCAGCGGTAAGCGGGAGGCAGATACGCAGTATTTT.

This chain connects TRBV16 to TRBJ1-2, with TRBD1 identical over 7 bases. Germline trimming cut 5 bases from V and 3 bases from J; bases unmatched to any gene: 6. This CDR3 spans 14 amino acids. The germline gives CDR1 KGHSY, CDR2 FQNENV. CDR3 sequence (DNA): TGTGCCAGCAGCTATTCCAGGGGGGACTATGGCTACACCTTC. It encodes CASSYSRGDYGYTF.

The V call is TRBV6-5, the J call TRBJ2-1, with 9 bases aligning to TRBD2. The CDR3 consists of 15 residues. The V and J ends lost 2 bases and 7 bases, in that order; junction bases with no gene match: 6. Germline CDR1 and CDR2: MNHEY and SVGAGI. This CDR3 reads CASSYLSGSFNEQFF. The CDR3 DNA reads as TGTGCCAGCAGTTACCTTAGCGGGAGTTTTAATGAGCAGTTCTTC.

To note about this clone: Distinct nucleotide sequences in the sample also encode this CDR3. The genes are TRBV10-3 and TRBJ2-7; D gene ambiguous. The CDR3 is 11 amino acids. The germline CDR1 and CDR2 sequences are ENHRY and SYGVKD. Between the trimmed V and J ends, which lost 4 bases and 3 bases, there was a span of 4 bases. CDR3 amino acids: CAISGRYEQYF. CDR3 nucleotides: TGTGCCATCAGTGGCCGCTACGAGCAGTACTTC.

CDR3 residues: CASSAEQHTEAFF. DNA for the CDR3: TGTGCCAGCTCAGCCGAACAGCACACTGAAGCTTTCTTT. V usage is TRBV18 and J usage is TRBJ1-1; D call uncertain. V was trimmed by 5 bases and J by 3 bases, leaving 10 bases between them. This CDR3 comprises 13 residues. Germline V gene lookup returns CDR1 KGHSH and CDR2 LQKENI. The variable domain in full, with the rest retrieved from reference TRBV18 and TRBJ1-1, is NAGVMQNPRHLVRRRGQEARLRCSPMKGHSHVYWYRQLPEEGLKFMVYLQKENIIDESGMPKERFSAEFPKEGPSILRIQQVVRGDSAAYFCASSAEQHTEAFFGQGTRLTVV.

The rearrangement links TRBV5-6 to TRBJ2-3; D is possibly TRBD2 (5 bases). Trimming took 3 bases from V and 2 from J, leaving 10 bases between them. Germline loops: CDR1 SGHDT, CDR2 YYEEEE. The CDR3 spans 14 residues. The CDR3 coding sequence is TGTGCCAGCAGCTCGGGATTGATCACAGATACGCAGTATTTT. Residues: CASSSGLITDTQYF. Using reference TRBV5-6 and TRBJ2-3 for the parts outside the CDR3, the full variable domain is DAGVTQSPTHLIKTRGQQVTLRCSPKSGHDTVSWYQQALGQGPQFIFQYYEEEERQRGNFPDRFSGHQFPNYSSELNVNALLLGDSALYLCASSSGLITDTQYFGPGTRLTVL.

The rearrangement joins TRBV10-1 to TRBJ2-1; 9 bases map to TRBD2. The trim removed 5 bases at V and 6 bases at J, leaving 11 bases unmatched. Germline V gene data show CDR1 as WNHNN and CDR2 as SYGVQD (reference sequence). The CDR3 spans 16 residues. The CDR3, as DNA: TGCGCCAGCAGTACATTCCCTAGCGGGATGGCCAATGAGCAGTTCTTC. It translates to CASSTFPSGMANEQFF.

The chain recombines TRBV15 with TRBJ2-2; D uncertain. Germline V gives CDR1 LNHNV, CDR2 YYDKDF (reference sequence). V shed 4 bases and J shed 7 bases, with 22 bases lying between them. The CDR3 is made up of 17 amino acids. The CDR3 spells CATSINQIGIPGGELFF. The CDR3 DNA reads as TGTGCCACCAGCATTAACCAAATAGGTATCCCGGGCGGGGAGCTGTTTTTT.

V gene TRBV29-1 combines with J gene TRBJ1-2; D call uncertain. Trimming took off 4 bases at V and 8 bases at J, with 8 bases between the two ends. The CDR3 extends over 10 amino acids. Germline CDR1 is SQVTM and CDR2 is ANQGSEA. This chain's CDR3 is CSVGEWGYTF. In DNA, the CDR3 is TGCAGCGTTGGAGAGTGGGGCTACACCTTC.

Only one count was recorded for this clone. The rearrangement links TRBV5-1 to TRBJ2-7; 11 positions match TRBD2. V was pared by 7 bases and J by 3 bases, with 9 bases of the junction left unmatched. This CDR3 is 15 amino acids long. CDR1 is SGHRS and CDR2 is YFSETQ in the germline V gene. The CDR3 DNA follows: TGCGCCAGCTCGCTAGCGGGAGGTGGAGGCTACGAGCAGTACTTC. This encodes CASSLAGGGGYEQYF.

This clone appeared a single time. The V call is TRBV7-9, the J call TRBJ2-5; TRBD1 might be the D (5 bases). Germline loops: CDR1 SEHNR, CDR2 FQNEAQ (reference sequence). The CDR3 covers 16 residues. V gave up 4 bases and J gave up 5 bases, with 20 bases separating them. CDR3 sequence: CASSSDGQTFWETQYF. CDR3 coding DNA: TGTGCCAGCAGCTCAGATGGACAAACCTTTTGGGAGACCCAGTACTTC. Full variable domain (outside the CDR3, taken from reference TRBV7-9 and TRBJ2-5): DTGVSQNPRHKITKRGQNVTFRCDPISEHNRLYWYRQTLGQGPEFLTYFQNEAQLEKSRLLSDRFSAERPKGSFSTLEIQRTEQGDSAMYLCASSSDGQTFWETQYFGPGTRLLVL.

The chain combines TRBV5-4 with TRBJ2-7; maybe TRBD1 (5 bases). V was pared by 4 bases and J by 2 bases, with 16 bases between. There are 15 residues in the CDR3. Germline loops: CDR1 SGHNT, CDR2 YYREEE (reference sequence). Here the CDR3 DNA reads TGTGCCAGCAGCGTTGATCCAGGGATAACCTACGAGCAGTACTTC. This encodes CASSVDPGITYEQYF.

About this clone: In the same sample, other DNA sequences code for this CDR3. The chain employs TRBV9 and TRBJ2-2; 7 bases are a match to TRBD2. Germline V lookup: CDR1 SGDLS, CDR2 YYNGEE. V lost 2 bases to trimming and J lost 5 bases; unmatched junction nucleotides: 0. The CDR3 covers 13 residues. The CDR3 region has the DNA TGTGCCAGCAGCGTTAGCGGGACCGGGGAGCTGTTTTTT. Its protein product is CASSVSGTGELFF.

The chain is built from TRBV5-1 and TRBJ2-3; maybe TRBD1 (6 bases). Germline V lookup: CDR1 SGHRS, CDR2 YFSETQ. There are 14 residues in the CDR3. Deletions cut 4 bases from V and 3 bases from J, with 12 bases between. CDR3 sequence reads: CASSAQGITDTQYF. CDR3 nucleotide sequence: TGCGCCAGCAGCGCACAGGGTATAACAGATACGCAGTATTTT.

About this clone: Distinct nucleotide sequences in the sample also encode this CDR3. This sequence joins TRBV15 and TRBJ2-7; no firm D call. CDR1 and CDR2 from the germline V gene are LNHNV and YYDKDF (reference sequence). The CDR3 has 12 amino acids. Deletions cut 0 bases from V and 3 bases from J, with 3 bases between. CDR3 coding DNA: TGTGCCACCAGCAGAGAAGGCTACGAGCAGTACTTC. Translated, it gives CATSREGYEQYF. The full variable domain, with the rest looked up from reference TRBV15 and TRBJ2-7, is DAMVIQNPRYQVTQFGKPVTLSCSQTLNHNVMYWYQQKSSQAPKLLFHYYDKDFNNEADTPDNFQSRRPNTSFCFLDIRSPGLGDTAMYLCATSREGYEQYFGPGTRLTVT.

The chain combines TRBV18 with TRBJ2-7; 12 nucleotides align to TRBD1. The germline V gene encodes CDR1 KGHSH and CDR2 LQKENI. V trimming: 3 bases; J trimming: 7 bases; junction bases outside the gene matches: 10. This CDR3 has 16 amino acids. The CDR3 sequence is CASSPDRDRGRPEQYF. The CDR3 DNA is TGTGCCAGCTCACCTGACCGGGACAGGGGGCGACCTGAGCAGTACTTC.

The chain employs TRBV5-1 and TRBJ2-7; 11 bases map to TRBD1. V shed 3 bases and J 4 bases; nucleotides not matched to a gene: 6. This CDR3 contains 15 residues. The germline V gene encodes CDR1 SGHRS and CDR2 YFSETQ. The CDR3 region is CASSYDGTGGYEQYF. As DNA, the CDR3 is TGCGCCAGCAGCTACGATGGGACAGGGGGGTACGAGCAGTACTTC.